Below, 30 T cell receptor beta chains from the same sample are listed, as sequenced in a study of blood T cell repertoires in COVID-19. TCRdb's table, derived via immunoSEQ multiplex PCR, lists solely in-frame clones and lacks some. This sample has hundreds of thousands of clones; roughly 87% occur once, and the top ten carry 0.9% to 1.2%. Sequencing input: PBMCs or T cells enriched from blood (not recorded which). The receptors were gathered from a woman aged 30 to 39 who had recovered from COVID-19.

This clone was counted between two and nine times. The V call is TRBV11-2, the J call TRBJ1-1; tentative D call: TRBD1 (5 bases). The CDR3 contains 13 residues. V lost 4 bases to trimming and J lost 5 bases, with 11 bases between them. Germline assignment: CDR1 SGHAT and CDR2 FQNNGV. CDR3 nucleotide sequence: TGTGCCAGCAGCTATGGGGGGAGAACTGAAGCTTTCTTT. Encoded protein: CASSYGGRTEAFF.

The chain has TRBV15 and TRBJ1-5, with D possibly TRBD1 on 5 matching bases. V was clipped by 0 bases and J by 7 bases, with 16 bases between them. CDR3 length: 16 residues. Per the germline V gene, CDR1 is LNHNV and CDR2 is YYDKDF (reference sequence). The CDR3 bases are TGTGCCACCAGCAGAGATGCGGGGGGAAGAAGCCAGCCCCAGCATTTT. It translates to CATSRDAGGRSQPQHF. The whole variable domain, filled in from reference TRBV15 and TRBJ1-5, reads DAMVIQNPRYQVTQFGKPVTLSCSQTLNHNVMYWYQQKSSQAPKLLFHYYDKDFNNEADTPDNFQSRRPNTSFCFLDIRSPGLGDTAMYLCATSRDAGGRSQPQHFGDGTRLSIL.

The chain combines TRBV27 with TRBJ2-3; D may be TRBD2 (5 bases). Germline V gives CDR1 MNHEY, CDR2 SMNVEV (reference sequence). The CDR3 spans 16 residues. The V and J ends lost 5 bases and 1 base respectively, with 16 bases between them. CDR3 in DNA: TGTGCCAGCAGTCCGTATCGGAACGGGGGCACAGATACGCAGTATTTT. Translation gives CASSPYRNGGTDTQYF.

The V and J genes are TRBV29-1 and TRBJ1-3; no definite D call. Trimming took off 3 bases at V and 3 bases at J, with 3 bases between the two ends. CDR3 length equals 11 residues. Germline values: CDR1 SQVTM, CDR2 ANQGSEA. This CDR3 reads CSVDGGNTIYF. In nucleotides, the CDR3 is TGCAGCGTTGACGGTGGAAACACCATATATTTT.

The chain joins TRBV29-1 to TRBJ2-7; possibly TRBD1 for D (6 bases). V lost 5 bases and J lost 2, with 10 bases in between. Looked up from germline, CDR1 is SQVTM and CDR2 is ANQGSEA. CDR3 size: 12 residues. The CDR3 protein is CSVQQGPYEQYF. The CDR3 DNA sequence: TGCAGCGTTCAACAGGGACCCTACGAGCAGTACTTC.

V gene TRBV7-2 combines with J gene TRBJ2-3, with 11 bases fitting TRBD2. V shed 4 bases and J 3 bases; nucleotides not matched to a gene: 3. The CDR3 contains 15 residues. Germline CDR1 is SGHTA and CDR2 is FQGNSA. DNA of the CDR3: TGTGCCAGCAGCTACCTAGCGGGGGGTACAGATACGCAGTATTTT. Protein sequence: CASSYLAGGTDTQYF.

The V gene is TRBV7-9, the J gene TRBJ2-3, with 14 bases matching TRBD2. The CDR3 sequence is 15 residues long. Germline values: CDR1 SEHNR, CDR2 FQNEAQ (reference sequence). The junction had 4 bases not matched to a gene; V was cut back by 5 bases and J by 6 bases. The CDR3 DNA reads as TGTGCCAGCAGCCGACTAGCGGGGGGGCTTGATACGCAGTATTTT. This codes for CASSRLAGGLDTQYF. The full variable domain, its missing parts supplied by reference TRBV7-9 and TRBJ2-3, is DTGVSQNPRHKITKRGQNVTFRCDPISEHNRLYWYRQTLGQGPEFLTYFQNEAQLEKSRLLSDRFSAERPKGSFSTLEIQRTEQGDSAMYLCASSRLAGGLDTQYFGPGTRLTVL.

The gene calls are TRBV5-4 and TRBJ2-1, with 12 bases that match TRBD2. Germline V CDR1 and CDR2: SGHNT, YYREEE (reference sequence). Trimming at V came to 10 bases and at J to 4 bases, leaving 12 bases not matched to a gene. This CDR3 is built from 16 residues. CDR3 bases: TGTGCCGTCACTAGCGGGGGGCCAAGGGAATACAATGAGCAGTTCTTC. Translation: CAVTSGGPREYNEQFF.

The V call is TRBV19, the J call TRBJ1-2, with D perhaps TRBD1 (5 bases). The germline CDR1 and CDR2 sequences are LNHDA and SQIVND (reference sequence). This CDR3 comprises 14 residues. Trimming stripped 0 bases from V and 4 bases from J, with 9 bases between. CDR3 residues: CASSIDGAGYGYTF. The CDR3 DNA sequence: TGTGCCAGTAGTATAGATGGGGCAGGCTATGGCTACACCTTC.

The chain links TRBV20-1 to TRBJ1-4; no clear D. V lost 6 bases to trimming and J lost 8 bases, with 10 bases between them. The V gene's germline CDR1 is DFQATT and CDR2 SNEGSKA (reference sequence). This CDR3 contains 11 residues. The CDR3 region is CSAKRGEKLFF. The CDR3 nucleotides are TGCAGTGCAAAACGAGGGGAAAAACTGTTTTTT.

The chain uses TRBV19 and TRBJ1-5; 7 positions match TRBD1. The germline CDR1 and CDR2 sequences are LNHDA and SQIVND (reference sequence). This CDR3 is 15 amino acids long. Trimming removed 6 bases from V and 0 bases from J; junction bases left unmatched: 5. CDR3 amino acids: CASSTGAYSNQPQHF. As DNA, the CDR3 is TGTGCCAGTAGCACAGGGGCATATAGCAATCAGCCCCAGCATTTT.

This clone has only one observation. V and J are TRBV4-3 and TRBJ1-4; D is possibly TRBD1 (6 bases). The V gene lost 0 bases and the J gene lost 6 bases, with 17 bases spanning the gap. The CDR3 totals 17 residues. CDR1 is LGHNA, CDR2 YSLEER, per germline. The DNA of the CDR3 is TGCGCCAGCAGCCAAGATTTACAAGGGGGGGCTTATGAAAAACTGTTTTTT. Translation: CASSQDLQGGAYEKLFF.

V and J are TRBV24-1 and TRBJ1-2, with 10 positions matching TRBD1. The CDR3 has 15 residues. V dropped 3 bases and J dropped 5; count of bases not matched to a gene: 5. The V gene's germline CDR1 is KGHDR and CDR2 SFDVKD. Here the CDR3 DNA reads TGTGCCACCAGTGATACCGGACAGGGGGATTATGGCTACACCTTC. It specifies CATSDTGQGDYGYTF.

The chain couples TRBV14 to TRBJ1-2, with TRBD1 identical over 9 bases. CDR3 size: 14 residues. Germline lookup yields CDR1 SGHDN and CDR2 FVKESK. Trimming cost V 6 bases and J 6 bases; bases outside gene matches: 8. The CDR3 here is CASRDGTGSHGYTF. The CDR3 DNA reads TGTGCCAGCAGGGACGGGACAGGGAGCCATGGCTACACCTTC.

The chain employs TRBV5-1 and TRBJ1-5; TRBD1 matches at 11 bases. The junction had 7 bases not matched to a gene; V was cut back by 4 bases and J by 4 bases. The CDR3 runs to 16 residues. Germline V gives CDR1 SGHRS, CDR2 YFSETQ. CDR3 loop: CASSLGTGGKNQPQHF. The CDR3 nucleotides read TGCGCCAGCAGCCTCGGGACAGGGGGAAAAAATCAGCCCCAGCATTTT.

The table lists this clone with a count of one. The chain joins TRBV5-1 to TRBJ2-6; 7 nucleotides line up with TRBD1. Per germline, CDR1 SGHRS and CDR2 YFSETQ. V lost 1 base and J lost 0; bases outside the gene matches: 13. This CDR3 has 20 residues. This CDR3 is CASSLTFRDRDRSGANVLTF. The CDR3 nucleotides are TGCGCCAGCAGCTTGACGTTTCGGGACAGAGACCGCTCTGGGGCCAACGTCCTGACTTTC.

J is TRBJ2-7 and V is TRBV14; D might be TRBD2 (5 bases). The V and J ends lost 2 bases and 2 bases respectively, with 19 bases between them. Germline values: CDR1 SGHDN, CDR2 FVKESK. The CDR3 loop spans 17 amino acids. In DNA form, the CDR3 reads TGTGCCAGCAGCCAATTGGCCGGGGAACGATTCACCTACGAGCAGTACTTC. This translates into CASSQLAGERFTYEQYF.

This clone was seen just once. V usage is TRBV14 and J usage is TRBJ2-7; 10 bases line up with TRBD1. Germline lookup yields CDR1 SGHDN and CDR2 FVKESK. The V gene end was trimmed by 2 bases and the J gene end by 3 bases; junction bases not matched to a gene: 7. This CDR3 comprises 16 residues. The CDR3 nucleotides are TGTGCCAGCAGCCAATTTGGGGACAGGGGTAGCTACGAGCAGTACTTC. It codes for CASSQFGDRGSYEQYF.

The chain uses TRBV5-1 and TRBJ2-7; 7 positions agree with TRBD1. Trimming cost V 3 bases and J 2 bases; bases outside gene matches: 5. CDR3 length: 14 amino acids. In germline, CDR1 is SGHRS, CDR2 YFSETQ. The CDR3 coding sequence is TGCGCCAGCAGCTCAGGGACAGAACCCTACGAGCAGTACTTC. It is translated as CASSSGTEPYEQYF.

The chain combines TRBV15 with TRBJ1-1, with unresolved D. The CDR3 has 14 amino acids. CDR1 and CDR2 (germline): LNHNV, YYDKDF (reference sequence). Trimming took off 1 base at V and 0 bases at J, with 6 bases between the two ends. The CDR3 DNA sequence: TGTGCCACCAGCAGAGGAGACATGAACACTGAAGCTTTCTTT. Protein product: CATSRGDMNTEAFF. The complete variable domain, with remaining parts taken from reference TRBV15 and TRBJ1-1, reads DAMVIQNPRYQVTQFGKPVTLSCSQTLNHNVMYWYQQKSSQAPKLLFHYYDKDFNNEADTPDNFQSRRPNTSFCFLDIRSPGLGDTAMYLCATSRGDMNTEAFFGQGTRLTVV.

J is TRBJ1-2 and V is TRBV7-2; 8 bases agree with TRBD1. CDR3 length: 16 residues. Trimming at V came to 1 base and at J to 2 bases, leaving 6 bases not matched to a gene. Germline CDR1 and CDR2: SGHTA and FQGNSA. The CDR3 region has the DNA TGTGCCAGCAGCTTAGTCGCGGGACAGGAGAACTATGGCTACACCTTC. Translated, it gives CASSLVAGQENYGYTF.

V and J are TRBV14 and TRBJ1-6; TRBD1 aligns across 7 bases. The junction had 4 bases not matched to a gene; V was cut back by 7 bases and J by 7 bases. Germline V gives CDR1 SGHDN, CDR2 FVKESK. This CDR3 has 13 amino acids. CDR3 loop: CASNSGGNSPLHF. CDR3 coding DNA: TGTGCCAGCAACTCAGGGGGGAATTCACCCCTCCACTTT. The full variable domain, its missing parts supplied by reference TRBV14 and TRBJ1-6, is EAGVTQFPSHSVIEKGQTVTLRCDPISGHDNLYWYRRVMGKEIKFLLHFVKESKQDESGMPNNRFLAERTGGTYSTLKVQPAELEDSGVYFCASNSGGNSPLHFGNGTRLTVT.

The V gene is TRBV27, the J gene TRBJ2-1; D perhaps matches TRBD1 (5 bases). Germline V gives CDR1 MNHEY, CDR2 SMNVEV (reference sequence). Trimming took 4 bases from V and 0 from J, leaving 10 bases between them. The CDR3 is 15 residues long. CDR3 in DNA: TGTGCCAGCAGTTCAGGCAGGGTCTCCTACAATGAGCAGTTCTTC. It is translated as CASSSGRVSYNEQFF.

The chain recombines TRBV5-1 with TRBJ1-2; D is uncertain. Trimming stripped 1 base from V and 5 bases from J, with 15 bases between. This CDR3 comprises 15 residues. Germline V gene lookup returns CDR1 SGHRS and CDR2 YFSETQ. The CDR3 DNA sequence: TGCGCCAGCAGCTTGACCGGGAGCTCGGGGTATGGCTACACCTTC. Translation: CASSLTGSSGYGYTF.

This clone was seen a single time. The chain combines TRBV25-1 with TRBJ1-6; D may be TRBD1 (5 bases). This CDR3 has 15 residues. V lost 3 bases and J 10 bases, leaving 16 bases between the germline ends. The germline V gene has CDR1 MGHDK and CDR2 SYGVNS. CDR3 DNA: TGTGCCAGCAGTGAGTCGCGGGGGAAGAGATCACCCCTCCACTTT. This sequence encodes CASSESRGKRSPLHF.

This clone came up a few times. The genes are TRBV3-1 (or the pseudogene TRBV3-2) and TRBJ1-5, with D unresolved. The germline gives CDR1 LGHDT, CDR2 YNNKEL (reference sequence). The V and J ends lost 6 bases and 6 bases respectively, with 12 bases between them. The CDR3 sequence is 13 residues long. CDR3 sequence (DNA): TGTGCCAGCAGTCGTACTCGGGTTCAGCCCCAGCATTTT. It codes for CASSRTRVQPQHF.

CDR3 bases: TGTGCCAGCAGCCGAGAAGCGGGGATGAACACCGGGGAGCTGTTTTTT. As protein: CASSREAGMNTGELFF. The chain recombines TRBV7-8 with TRBJ2-2; TRBD2 matches at 7 bases. The CDR3 covers 16 residues. Germline V CDR1 and CDR2: SGHVS, FQNEAQ. The V gene end was trimmed by 5 bases and the J gene end by 1 base; junction bases not matched to a gene: 7.

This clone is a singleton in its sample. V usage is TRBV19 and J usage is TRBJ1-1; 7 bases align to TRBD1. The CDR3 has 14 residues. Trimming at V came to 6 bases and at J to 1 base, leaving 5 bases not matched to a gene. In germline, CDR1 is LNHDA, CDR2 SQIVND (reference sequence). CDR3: CASSLDRANTEAFF. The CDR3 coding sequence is TGTGCCAGTAGCCTTGACAGGGCGAACACTGAAGCTTTCTTT. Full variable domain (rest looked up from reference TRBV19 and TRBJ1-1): DGGITQSPKYLFRKEGQNVTLSCEQNLNHDAMYWYRQDPGQGLRLIYYSQIVNDFQKGDIAEGYSVSREKKESFPLTVTSAQKNPTAFYLCASSLDRANTEAFFGQGTRLTVV.

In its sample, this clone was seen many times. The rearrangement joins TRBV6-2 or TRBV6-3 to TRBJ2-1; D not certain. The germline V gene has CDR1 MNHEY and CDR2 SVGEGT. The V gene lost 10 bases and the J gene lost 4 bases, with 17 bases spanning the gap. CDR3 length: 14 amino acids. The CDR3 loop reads CATSVAGSYNEQFF. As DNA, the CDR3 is TGTGCCACCAGCGTAGCTGGGTCGTACAATGAGCAGTTCTTC.

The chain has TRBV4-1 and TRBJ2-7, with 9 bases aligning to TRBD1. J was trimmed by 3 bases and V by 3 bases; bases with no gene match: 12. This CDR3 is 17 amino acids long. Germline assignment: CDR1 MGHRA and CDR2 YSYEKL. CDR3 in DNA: TGCGCCAGCAGCCAGATAAAGCTGGGACAGGGTTACTACGAGCAGTACTTC. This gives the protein CASSQIKLGQGYYEQYF.